This paragraph reports one T cell receptor beta chain. Antigen unknown. When the RNA was reverse transcribed, random hexamers were used with an input of about 0.45 to 1 ug. Via MiXCR, TCRdb re-called the immunoSEQ multiplex PCR reads, giving one row per CDR3 protein. The sample comprises 150,000 or so distinct CDR3 sequences, 85% to 95% of which are singletons, and 0.16% rests with the top ten. The sample belongs to a study of CD8 T cells in Susac syndrome. Turning to the study itself: Clinically active disease was present in over five of the sequenced Susac syndrome patients. About 8 of these patients were in remission. When blood was collected, patients with Susac syndrome were therapy-naive, were taking corticosteroids, or were receiving intravenous immunoglobulin alone.

Study findings and constraints: Clonal expansion was missing from Susac syndrome CD4+ T cell repertoires.

The sequence came from a human donor with Susac syndrome. Sequences were obtained from CD4+ T cells from PBMCs.

The CDR3 is CASSPTRGNEQFF. The CDR3 DNA is TGCGCCAGCAGCCCCACCCGAGGGAATGAGCAGTTCTTC. The rearrangement joins TRBV5-1 to TRBJ2-1; TRBD2 is a possible D gene (5 bases). CDR1 SGHRS and CDR2 YFSETQ come from the germline V gene. Trimming cost V 4 bases and J 7 bases, with 12 bases left between them. CDR3 size: 13 residues.